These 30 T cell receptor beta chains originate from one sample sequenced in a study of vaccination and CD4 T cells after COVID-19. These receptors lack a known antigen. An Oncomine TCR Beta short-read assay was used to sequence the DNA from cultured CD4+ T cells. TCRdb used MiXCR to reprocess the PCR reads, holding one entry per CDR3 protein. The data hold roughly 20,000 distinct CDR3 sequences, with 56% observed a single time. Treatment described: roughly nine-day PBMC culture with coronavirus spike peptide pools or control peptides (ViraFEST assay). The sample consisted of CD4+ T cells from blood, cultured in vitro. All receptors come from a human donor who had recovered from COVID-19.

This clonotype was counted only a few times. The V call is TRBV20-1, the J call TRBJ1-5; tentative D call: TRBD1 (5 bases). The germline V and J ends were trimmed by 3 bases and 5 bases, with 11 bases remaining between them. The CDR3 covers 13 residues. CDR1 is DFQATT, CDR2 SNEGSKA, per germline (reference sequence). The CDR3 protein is CSARRGDHQPQHF. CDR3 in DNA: TGCAGTGCTAGGAGGGGAGATCATCAGCCCCAGCATTTT.

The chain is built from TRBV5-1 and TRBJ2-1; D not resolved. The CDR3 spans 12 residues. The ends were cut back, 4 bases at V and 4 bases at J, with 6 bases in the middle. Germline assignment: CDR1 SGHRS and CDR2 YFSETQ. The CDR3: CASSPSYNEQFF. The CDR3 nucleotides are TGCGCCAGCAGCCCTTCTTACAATGAGCAGTTCTTC.

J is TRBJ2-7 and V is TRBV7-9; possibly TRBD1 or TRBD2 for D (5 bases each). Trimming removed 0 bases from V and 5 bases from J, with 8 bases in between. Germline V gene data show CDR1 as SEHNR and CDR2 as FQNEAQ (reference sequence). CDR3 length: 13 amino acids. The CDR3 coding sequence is TGTGCCAGCAGCTTAGCCGGGACCGACGAGCAGTACTTC. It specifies CASSLAGTDEQYF.

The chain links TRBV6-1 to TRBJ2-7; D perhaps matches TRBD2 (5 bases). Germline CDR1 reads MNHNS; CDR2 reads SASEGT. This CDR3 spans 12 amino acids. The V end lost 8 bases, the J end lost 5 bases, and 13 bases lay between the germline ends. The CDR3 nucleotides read TGTGCCAGCTCGGGCAGCGGCGACGAGCAGTACTTC. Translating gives CASSGSGDEQYF.

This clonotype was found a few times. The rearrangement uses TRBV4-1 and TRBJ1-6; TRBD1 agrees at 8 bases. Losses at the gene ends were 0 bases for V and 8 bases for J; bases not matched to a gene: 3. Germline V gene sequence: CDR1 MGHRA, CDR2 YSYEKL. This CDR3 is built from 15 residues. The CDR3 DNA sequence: TGCGCCAGCAGCCAAGAGGTGACAGGGGATTCACCCCTCCACTTT. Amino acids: CASSQEVTGDSPLHF.

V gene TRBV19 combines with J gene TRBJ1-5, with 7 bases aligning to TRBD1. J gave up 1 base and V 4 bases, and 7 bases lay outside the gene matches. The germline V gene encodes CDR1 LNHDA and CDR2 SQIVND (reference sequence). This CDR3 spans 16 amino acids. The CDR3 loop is CASSRKTGISNQPQHF. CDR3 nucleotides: TGTGCCAGTAGTAGAAAGACAGGGATAAGCAATCAGCCCCAGCATTTT.

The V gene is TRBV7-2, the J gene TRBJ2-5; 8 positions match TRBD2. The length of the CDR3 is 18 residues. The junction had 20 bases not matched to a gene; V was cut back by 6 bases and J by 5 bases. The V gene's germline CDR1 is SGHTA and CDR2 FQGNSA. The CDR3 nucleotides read TGTGCCAGCAGGTGGAGTCTGGATAGCGGGGTTCTATCGGAGACCCAGTACTTC. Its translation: CASRWSLDSGVLSETQYF.

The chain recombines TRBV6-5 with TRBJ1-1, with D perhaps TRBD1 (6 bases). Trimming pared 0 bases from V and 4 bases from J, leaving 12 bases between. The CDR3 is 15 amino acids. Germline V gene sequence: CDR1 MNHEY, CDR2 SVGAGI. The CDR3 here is CASSYSNRAGTEAFF. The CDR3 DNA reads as TGTGCCAGCAGTTACTCGAACAGGGCGGGCACTGAAGCTTTCTTT.

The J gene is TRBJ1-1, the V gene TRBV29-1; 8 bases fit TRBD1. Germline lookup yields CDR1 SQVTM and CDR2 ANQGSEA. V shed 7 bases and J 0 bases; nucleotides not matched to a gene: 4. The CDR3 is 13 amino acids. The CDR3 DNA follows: TGCAGCGGGACAGGGAGCATGAACACTGAAGCTTTCTTT. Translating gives CSGTGSMNTEAFF.

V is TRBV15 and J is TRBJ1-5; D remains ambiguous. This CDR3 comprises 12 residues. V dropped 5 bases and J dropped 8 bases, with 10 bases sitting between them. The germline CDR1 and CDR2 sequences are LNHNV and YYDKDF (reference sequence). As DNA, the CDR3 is TGTGCCACCAGCCGCTGGCGTGAGCCCCAGCATTTT. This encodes CATSRWREPQHF.

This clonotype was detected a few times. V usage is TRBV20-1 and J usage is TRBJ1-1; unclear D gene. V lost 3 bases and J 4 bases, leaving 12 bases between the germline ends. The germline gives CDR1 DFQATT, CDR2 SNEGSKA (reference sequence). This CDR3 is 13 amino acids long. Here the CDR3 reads CSASWLDTTEAFF. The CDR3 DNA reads TGCAGTGCTAGTTGGTTGGATACCACTGAAGCTTTCTTT.

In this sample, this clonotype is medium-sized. The CDR3, as DNA: TGTGCCAGCAGTTATGATTGGACAGGGACTAGTAGGTACACTGAAGCTTTCTTT. Amino acid sequence: CASSYDWTGTSRYTEAFF. The chain couples TRBV28 to TRBJ1-1, with TRBD1 identical over 8 bases. Germline CDR1 and CDR2: MDHEN and SYDVKM. Trimming took 4 bases from V and 3 from J; bases not matched to a gene: 16. The CDR3 consists of 18 residues.

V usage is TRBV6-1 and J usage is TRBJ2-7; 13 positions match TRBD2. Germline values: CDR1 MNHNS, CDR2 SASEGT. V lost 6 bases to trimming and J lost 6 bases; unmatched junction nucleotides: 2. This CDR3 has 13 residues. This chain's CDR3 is CASRGLAGVEQYF. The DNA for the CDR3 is TGTGCCAGCAGAGGACTAGCGGGAGTCGAGCAGTACTTC.

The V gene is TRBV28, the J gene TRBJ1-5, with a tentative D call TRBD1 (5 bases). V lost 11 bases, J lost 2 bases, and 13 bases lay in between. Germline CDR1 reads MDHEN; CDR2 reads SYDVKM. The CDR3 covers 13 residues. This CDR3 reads CAGGGLGNQPQHF. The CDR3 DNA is TGTGCCGGGGGGGGATTGGGCAATCAGCCCCAGCATTTT.

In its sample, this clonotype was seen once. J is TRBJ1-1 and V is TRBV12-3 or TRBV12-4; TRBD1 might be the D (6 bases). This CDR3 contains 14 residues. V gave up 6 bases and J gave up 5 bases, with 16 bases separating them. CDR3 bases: TGTGCCAGCAGCCCACAGGGAACCGGAACTGAAGCTTTCTTT. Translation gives CASSPQGTGTEAFF.

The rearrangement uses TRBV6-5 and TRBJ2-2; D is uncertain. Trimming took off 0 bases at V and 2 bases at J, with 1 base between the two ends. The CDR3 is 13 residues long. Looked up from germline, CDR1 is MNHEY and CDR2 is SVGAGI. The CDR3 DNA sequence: TGTGCCAGCAGTTACTCCAACACCGGGGAGCTGTTTTTT. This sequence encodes CASSYSNTGELFF.

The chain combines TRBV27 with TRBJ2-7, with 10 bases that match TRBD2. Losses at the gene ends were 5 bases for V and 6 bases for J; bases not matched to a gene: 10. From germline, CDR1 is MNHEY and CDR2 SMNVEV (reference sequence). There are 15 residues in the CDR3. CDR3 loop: CASSPLAGAFSEQYF. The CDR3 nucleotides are TGTGCCAGCAGTCCCCTAGCGGGAGCGTTCTCCGAGCAGTACTTC.

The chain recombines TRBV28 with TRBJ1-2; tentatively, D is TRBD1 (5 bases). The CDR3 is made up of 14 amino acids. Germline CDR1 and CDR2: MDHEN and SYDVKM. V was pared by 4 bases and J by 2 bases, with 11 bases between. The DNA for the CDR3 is TGTGCCAGCAGTTGGCAGGGTCGGAACTATGGCTACACCTTC. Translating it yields CASSWQGRNYGYTF.

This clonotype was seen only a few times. CDR3 nucleotides: TGTGCCAGCTTCCCGGCAGGGGGCGCGTATGGCTACACCTTC. Protein sequence: CASFPAGGAYGYTF. This chain uses TRBV19 with TRBJ1-2, with TRBD1 matching 8 bases. Germline V lookup: CDR1 LNHDA, CDR2 SQIVND (reference sequence). CDR3 length: 14 amino acids. Trimming removed 9 bases from V and 5 bases from J; junction bases left unmatched: 11.

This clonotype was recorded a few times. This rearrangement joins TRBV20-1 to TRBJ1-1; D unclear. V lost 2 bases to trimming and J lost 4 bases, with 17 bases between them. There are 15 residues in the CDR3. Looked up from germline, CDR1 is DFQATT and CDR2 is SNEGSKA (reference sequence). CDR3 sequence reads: CSARPTVRVGTEAFF. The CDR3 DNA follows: TGCAGTGCTAGACCAACGGTTCGGGTAGGCACTGAAGCTTTCTTT.

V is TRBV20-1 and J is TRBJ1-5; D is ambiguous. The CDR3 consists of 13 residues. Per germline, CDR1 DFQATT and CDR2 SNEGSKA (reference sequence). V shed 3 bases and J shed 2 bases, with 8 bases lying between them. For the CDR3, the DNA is TGCAGTGCTAGGGGGAGAGGCAATCAGCCCCAGCATTTT. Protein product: CSARGRGNQPQHF.

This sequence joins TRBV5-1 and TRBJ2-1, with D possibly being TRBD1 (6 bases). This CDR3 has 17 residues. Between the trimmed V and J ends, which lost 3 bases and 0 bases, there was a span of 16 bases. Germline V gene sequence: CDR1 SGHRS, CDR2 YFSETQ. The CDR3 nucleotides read TGCGCCAGCAGCTATTCTCACACAGGGAGCTCCTACAATGAGCAGTTCTTC. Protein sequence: CASSYSHTGSSYNEQFF.

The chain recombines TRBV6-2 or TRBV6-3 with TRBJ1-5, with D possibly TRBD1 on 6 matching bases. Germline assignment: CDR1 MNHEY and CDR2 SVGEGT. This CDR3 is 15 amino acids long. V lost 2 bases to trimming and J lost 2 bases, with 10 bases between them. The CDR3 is CASSYRPGGNQPQHF. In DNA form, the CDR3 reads TGTGCCAGCAGTTACCGGCCAGGGGGCAATCAGCCCCAGCATTTT.

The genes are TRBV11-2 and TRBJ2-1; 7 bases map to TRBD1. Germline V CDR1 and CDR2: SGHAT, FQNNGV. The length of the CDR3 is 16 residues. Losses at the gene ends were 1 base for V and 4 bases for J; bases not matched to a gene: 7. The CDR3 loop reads CASSLAGTVGYNEQFF. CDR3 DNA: TGTGCCAGCAGCTTAGCAGGGACAGTAGGTTACAATGAGCAGTTCTTC. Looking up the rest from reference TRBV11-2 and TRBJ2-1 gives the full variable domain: EAGVAQSPRYKIIEKRQSVAFWCNPISGHATLYWYQQILGQGPKLLIQFQNNGVVDDSQLPKDRFSAERLKGVDSTLKIQPAKLEDSAVYLCASSLAGTVGYNEQFFGPGTRLTVL.

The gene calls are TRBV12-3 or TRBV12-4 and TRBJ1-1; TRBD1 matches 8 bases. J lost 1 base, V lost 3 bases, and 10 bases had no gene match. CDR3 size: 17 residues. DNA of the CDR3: TGTGCCAGCAGTTTCGGGCAGGGGGCATCTAAGAACACTGAAGCTTTCTTT. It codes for CASSFGQGASKNTEAFF.

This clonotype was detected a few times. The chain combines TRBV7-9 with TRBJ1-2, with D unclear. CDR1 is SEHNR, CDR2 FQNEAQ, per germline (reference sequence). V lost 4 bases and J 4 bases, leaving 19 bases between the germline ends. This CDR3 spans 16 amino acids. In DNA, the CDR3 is TGTGCCAGCAGCTCTCCGATCTGGGAGGTAGTCTATGGCTACACCTTC. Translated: CASSSPIWEVVYGYTF.

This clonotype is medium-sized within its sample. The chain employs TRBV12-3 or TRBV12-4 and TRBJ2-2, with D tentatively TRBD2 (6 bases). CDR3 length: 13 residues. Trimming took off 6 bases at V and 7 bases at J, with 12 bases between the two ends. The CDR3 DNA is TGTGCCAGCAGCTTCCAGGGAGGCGGGGAGCTGTTTTTT. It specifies CASSFQGGGELFF.

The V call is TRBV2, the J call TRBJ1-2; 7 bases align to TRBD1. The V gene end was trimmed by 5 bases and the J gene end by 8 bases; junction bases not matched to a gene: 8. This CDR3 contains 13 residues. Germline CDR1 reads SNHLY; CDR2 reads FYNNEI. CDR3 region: CASSRQGEGGYTF. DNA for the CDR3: TGTGCCAGCAGTCGACAGGGAGAAGGAGGCTACACCTTC.

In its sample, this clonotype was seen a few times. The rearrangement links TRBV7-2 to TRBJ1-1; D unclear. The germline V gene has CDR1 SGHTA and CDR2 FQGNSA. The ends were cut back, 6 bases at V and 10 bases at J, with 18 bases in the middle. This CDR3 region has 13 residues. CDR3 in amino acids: CASSPDSRTGAFF. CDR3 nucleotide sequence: TGTGCCAGCAGTCCGGATTCACGGACGGGAGCTTTCTTT.

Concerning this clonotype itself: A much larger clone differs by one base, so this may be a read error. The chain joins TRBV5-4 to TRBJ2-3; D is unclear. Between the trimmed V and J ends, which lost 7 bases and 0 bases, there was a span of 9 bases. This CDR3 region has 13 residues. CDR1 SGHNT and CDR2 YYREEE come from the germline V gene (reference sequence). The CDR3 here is CASGTTSTDTQYF. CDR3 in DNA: TGTGCCAGCGGCACGACTAGCACAGATACGCAGTATTTT.